This T cell receptor beta chain came from a study of PD-L1 blockade in urothelial cancer. Time point defined: pretreatment peripheral blood. Urothelial carcinoma affected the patients, and it was locally advanced or metastatic. Points from the study as a whole: Pretreatment TCR clonality in blood, when below the median, was predictive of better survival.

Data came from immunoSEQ multiplex PCR; TCRdb stores just in-frame clones and leaves some out. Counted here are some 40,000 clones, approximately 80% occurring once; the ten biggest clones make up roughly 15%. A note on this clone: What it binds is unknown.

V lost 2 bases and J 5 bases, leaving 7 bases between the germline ends. CDR3 length: 13 residues. Germline V gene sequence: CDR1 MNHEY, CDR2 SMNVEV (reference sequence). This TCR was sampled from a man at least 80 years old with urothelial cancer. The sample consisted of PBMCs, taken around atezolizumab (anti-PD-L1) treatment. The gene calls are TRBV27 and TRBJ2-1; D may be TRBD1 (6 bases). CDR3 DNA: TGTGCCAGCAGTTTAGACAGGAACAATGAGCAGTTCTTC. Its translation: CASSLDRNNEQFF.